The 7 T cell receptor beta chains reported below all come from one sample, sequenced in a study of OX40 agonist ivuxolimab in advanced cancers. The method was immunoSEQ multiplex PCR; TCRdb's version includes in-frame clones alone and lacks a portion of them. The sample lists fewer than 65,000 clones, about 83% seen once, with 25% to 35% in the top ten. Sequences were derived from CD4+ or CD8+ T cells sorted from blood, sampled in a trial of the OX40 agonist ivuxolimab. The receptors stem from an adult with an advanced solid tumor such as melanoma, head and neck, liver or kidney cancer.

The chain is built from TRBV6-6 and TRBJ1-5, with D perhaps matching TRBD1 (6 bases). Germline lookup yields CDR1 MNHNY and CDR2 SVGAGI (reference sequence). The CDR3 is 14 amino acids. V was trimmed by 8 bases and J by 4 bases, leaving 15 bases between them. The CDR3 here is CASSLDRKNQPQHF. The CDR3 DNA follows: TGTGCCAGCTCCTTGGACAGAAAAAATCAGCCCCAGCATTTT.

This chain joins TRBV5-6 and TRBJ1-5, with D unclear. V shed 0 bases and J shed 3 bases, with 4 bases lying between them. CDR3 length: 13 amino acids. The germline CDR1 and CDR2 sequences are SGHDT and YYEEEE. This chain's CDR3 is CASSLGINQPQHF. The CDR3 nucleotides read TGTGCCAGCAGCTTGGGGATCAATCAGCCCCAGCATTTT.

The CDR3 DNA reads as TGCAGCGTTGTTTTTCTCGGGGTGCTGAATGAAAAACTGTTTTTT. It translates to CSVVFLGVLNEKLFF. The J gene is TRBJ1-4, the V gene TRBV29-1; D uncertain. V dropped 4 bases and J dropped 5 bases, with 17 bases sitting between them. CDR3 length: 15 amino acids. Per the germline V gene, CDR1 is SQVTM and CDR2 is ANQGSEA.

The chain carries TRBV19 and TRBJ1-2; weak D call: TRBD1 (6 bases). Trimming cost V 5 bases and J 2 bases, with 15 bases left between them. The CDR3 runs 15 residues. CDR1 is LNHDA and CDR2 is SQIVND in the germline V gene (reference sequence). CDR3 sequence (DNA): TGTGCCAGTAGTCGGCTCCCGGGGGGCAACTATGGCTACACCTTC. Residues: CASSRLPGGNYGYTF.

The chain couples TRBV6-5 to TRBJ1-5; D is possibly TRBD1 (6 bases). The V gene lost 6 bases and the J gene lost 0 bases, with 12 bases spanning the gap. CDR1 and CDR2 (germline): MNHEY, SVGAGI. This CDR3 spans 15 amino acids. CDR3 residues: CASRPRGPSNQPQHF. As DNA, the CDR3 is TGTGCCAGCAGACCCAGGGGACCTAGCAATCAGCCCCAGCATTTT.

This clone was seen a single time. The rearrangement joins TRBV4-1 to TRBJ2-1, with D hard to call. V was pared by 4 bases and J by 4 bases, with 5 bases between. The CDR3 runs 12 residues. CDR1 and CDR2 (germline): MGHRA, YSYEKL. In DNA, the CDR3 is TGCGCCAGCAGCCTCAATTACAATGAGCAGTTCTTC. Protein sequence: CASSLNYNEQFF.

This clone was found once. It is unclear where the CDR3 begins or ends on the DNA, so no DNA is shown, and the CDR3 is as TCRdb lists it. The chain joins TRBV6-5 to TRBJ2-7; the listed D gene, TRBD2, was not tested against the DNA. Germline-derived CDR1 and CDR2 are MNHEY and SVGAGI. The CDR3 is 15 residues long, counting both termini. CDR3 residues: CASSTSREGSYEQYF.